This T cell receptor (beta chain) was captured in a study of shared clonotypes between healthy human individuals. Overall study findings and caveats: Naive CD4 clonotypes were shared across several donors at around 5%.

This clone was counted between two and nine times. Its antigen is currently unknown. The CDR3 is made up of 14 amino acids. Deletions cut 5 bases from V and 4 bases from J, with 14 bases between. Germline V gives CDR1 SGHAT, CDR2 FQNNGV. Each CD8 memory set brought CD45RO+ cells together with CCR7-negative CD45RA+ TemRA cells. The method was immunoSEQ multiplex PCR; TCRdb's version includes in-frame clones alone and lacks a portion of them. The repertoire consists of approximately 710,000 clones, with roughly 87% occurring once and the leading ten covering 30% to 40%. This receptor was taken from a man in his late teens or twenties in good health. Some clones in this sample may be carry-over from other donors' samples. Sequenced input: memory CD8+ T cells from PBMCs. The subset is: CD45RO+ cells pooled with CCR7-negative TemRA cells. The gene calls are TRBV11-2 and TRBJ1-2, with D perhaps matching TRBD1 (6 bases). The CDR3 protein is CASSPLGGFYGYTF. The CDR3, as DNA: TGTGCCAGCAGCCCACTAGGGGGGTTCTATGGCTACACCTTC.